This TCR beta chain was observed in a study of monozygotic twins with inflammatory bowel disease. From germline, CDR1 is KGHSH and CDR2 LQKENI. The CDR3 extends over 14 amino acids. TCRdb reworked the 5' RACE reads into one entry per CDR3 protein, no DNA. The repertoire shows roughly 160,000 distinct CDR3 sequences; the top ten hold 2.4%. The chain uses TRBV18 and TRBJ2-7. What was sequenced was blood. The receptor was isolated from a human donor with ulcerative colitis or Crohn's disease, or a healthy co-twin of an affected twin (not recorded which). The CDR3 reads CASAAEQVVYEQYF. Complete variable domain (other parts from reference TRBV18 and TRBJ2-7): NAGVMQNPRHLVRRRGQEARLRCSPMKGHSHVYWYRQLPEEGLKFMVYLQKENIIDESGMPKERFSAEFPKEGPSILRIQQVVRGDSAAYFCASAAEQVVYEQYFGPGTRLTVT.